Below are 11 T cell receptor beta chains sequenced from a single sample in a study of CD8 T cells in ankylosing spondylitis. TCRdb passed the 5' RACE reads through MiXCR, listing each CDR3 protein once. This table has some 220,000 distinct CDR3 sequences, about 10% appearing once. Sequencing input: blood, either unsorted or a sorted T cell fraction (not recorded which). Receptors were obtained from a male donor with ankylosing spondylitis or in good health (not recorded which).

This clonotype showed up many times. V usage is TRBV24-1 and J usage is TRBJ2-1; D call uncertain. The germline V and J ends were trimmed by 4 bases and 7 bases, with 10 bases remaining between them. Germline CDR1 is KGHDR and CDR2 is SFDVKD. The CDR3 spans 13 residues. The DNA of the CDR3 is TGTGCCACCAGTGAGCCAGGTAGGAATGAGCAGTTCTTC. This gives the protein CATSEPGRNEQFF.

This clonotype was found many times. The chain is built from TRBV5-1 and TRBJ2-2, with 8 bases lining up with TRBD2. Germline CDR1 reads SGHRS; CDR2 reads YFSETQ. CDR3 length: 14 residues. V lost 1 base to trimming and J lost 5 bases; unmatched junction nucleotides: 1. The CDR3 reads CASSLTSGTGELFF. The CDR3 nucleotides read TGCGCCAGCAGCTTGACTAGCGGTACCGGGGAGCTGTTTTTT.

The gene calls are TRBV12-3 or TRBV12-4 and TRBJ1-4; a possible D gene is TRBD1 (5 bases). Trimming left V 2 bases short and J 0 bases short, with 13 bases between. The CDR3 extends over 17 amino acids. The CDR3, as DNA: TGTGCCAGCAGTTTATCCGGGACGGCATCAACTAATGAAAAACTGTTTTTT. It translates to CASSLSGTASTNEKLFF.

This clonotype was counted at least ten times. The chain has TRBV20-1 and TRBJ1-2; possible D gene TRBD1, 5 bases. V was pared by 6 bases and J by 0 bases, with 11 bases between. The germline CDR1 and CDR2 sequences are DFQATT and SNEGSKA (reference sequence). The CDR3 contains 13 residues. The CDR3 region has the DNA TGCAGTGCCCCGACAGTTTCTAACTATGGCTACACCTTC. Residues: CSAPTVSNYGYTF.

This clonotype occurred many times. The chain uses TRBV20-1 and TRBJ2-7; 8 bases are shared with TRBD2. Per the germline V gene, CDR1 is DFQATT and CDR2 is SNEGSKA (reference sequence). CDR3 size: 14 residues. J lost 0 bases, V lost 5 bases, and 6 bases had no gene match. CDR3 sequence (DNA): TGCAGTGCTCGAAGCGGGGGCAGCTCCTACGAGCAGTACTTC. Translation gives CSARSGGSSYEQYF.

In its sample, this clonotype was seen many times. V usage is TRBV20-1 and J usage is TRBJ2-7, with a weak D call TRBD1 (5 bases). Germline CDR1 DFQATT, CDR2 SNEGSKA (reference sequence). The CDR3 spans 13 residues. Deletions cut 0 bases from V and 0 bases from J, with 6 bases between. The CDR3 protein is CSAREGVSYEQYF. As DNA, the CDR3 is TGCAGTGCTAGAGAAGGGGTCTCCTACGAGCAGTACTTC.

This clonotype was recorded at least ten times. V usage is TRBV10-3 and J usage is TRBJ2-5; tentatively, D is TRBD1 (6 bases). The ends were cut back, 1 base at V and 1 base at J, with 13 bases in the middle. The germline V gene has CDR1 ENHRY and CDR2 SYGVKD. The CDR3 sequence is 16 residues long. The chain's CDR3 is CAISEFQGGSQETQYF. The CDR3 DNA is TGTGCCATCAGTGAGTTCCAAGGGGGTTCCCAAGAGACCCAGTACTTC.

With regard to this clonotype: A much larger clone sits a single nucleotide away, making a read error possible. The rearrangement links TRBV27 to TRBJ1-1; no definite D call. Deletions cut 6 bases from V and 7 bases from J, with 18 bases between. CDR3 length: 14 amino acids. Germline CDR1 and CDR2: MNHEY and SMNVEV (reference sequence). CDR3 loop: CASRRIGREDEAFF. DNA of the CDR3: TGTGCCAGCAGGCGGATTGGAAGGGAGGATGAAGCTTTCTTT.

The table lists this clonotype with a few counts. The chain is built from TRBV20-1 and TRBJ2-2; possible D gene TRBD1, 5 bases. V was clipped by 4 bases and J by 0 bases, with 6 bases between them. The CDR3 is made up of 13 amino acids. Germline CDR1 and CDR2: DFQATT and SNEGSKA (reference sequence). The CDR3 DNA follows: TGCAGTGCTACAGGGCCGAACACCGGGGAGCTGTTTTTT. Protein: CSATGPNTGELFF.

Many counts were recorded for this clonotype. The V call is TRBV20-1, the J call TRBJ2-1; D call uncertain. The CDR3 sequence is 16 residues long. The germline V gene encodes CDR1 DFQATT and CDR2 SNEGSKA (reference sequence). Trimming took off 3 bases at V and 4 bases at J, with 19 bases between the two ends. CDR3 sequence reads: CSASPRLADSYNEQFF. The CDR3 DNA reads TGCAGTGCTAGCCCTCGGTTAGCCGACTCTTACAATGAGCAGTTCTTC.

In its sample, this clonotype was seen many times. The gene calls are TRBV7-9 and TRBJ1-1; tentative D call: TRBD1 (5 bases). The CDR3 is 15 amino acids. Germline V lookup: CDR1 SEHNR, CDR2 FQNEAQ (reference sequence). V lost 3 bases, J lost 3 bases, and 14 bases lay in between. CDR3 DNA sequence: TGTGCCAGCAGCTTGGACACCCCATCGGACACTGAAGCTTTCTTT. Amino acids: CASSLDTPSDTEAFF.